This TCR beta chain stems from a study of cytomegalovirus exposure and HLA in healthy donors. Study-wide results and limits: As was reported, the classifier diagnosed cytomegalovirus status with high specificity and sensitivity. As confirmed in vitro, a few CMV-associated chains were specific for CMV antigens.

The validation cohort, a group of 120 subjects, included the donors and was separate from the roughly 700-subject first cohort. A word on this clone: Its antigen is not identified.

The method was immunoSEQ multiplex PCR; TCRdb's version includes in-frame clones alone and lacks a portion of them. The table has hundreds of thousands of clones, 70% to 90% seen once. The CDR3 is 16 residues long. CDR1 is LNHDA, CDR2 SQIVND, per germline (reference sequence). Trimming left V 1 base short and J 3 bases short, with 13 bases between. Sequencing used PBMCs. The chain is built from TRBV19 and TRBJ1-5; tentatively, D is TRBD1 (6 bases). The receptor's source is a woman between 18 and 29 years old in good health and CMV-seronegative. The CDR3 is CASSIADSPPNQPQHF. CDR3 DNA: TGTGCCAGTAGTATAGCGGACAGCCCCCCCAATCAGCCCCAGCATTTT.